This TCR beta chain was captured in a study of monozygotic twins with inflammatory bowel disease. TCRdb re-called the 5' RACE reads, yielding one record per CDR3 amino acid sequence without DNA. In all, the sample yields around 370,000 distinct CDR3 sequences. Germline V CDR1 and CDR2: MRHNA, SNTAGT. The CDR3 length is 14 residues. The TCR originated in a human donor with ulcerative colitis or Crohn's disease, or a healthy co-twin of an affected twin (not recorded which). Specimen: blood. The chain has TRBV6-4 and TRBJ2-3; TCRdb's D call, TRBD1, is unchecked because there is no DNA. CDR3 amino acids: CASSPGWSTDTQYF.